This T cell receptor (beta chain) originates from a study of blood T cell repertoires in COVID-19. Study-wide background: Material from acute and convalescent COVID-19 was sourced from the United States, Italy and Spain. The analysed material was cDNA or gDNA that came from T cells, B-cell-depleted T cells, or PBMCs.

Sequencing was performed with immunoSEQ multiplex PCR; in TCRdb, only in-frame clones are kept and a portion is missing. The table shows 80,000 to 100,000 clones, with almost 80% occurring only once. The TCR sequence derives from a human donor in a cohort sampled during active COVID-19. Sequencing was done on a sample of peripheral blood.

The CDR3: CATSAGHPLAQHF. The CDR3 region has the DNA TGTGCCACCAGCGCAGGACACCCGTTGGCCCAGCATTTT. The chain uses TRBV15 and TRBJ1-5; the D gene is possibly TRBD1 (5 bases). Trimming removed 5 bases from V and 11 bases from J, with 16 bases in between. Germline-derived CDR1 and CDR2 are LNHNV and YYDKDF (reference sequence). CDR3 size: 13 residues.